This TCR beta chain derives from a study of blood T cell repertoires in COVID-19. Study-level background: COVID-19 samples from acute and convalescent phases originated in the United States, Italy and Spain. PBMCs, B-cell-depleted T cells, or T cells provided the cDNA or gDNA that made up the material.

Source study methods: Quantification of nucleated cells was approximated via reference gene primer amplification. Assay used: immunoSEQ multiplex PCR; TCRdb lists only in-frame clones, some missing. For V, J and clone size, that table is used; D and trimming come from the DNA. Of about 66,000 clones listed, nearly 90% were seen once; the top ten hold under 5%. Trimming removed 6 bases at V and 2 bases at J, with 13 bases between. The length of the CDR3 is 14 residues. Germline V lookup: CDR1 KGHSH, CDR2 LQKENI. The sequence was obtained from a man in his 70s with acute or convalescent COVID-19. The sample was peripheral blood. The rearrangement links TRBV18 to TRBJ2-5; TRBD2 might be the D (6 bases). CDR3: CASSRERAQETQYF. The CDR3 DNA reads as TGTGCCAGCTCCCGGGAGAGGGCTCAAGAGACCCAGTACTTC.